Included here is one T cell receptor beta chain sequence, with context. Method: immunoSEQ multiplex PCR; TCRdb's copy keeps in-frame clones and lacks some. The repertoire holds about 93,000 clones, with roughly 73% as singletons. The time point denotes: cycle 4 day 1 (C4D1), after more than 5 weeks of nivolumab. Relapse was seen in all patients after autologous stem cell transplantation, and brentuximab vedotin exposure was variable. V lost 0 bases, J lost 3 bases, and 2 bases lay in between. This CDR3 is built from 12 residues. CDR1 is SGHVS, CDR2 FNYEAQ, per germline. The data belong to a study of PD-1 blockade in classical Hodgkin lymphoma.

The rearrangement joins TRBV7-6 to TRBJ1-2, with no clear D. This TCR was recovered from a human donor with classical Hodgkin lymphoma. Sequenced here: peripheral blood mononuclear cells (PBMCs), sampled before the fourth cycle of nivolumab. Written as DNA, the CDR3 is TGTGCCAGCAGCTTAGCCGACTATGGCTACACCTTC. Its translation: CASSLADYGYTF. Supplemented by reference TRBV7-6 and TRBJ1-2, the full variable domain reads GAGVSQSPRYKVTKRGQDVALRCDPISGHVSLYWYRQALGQGPEFLTYFNYEAQQDKSGLPNDRFSAERPEGSISTLTIQRTEQRDSAMYRCASSLADYGYTFGSGTRLTVV.